The source of this TCR beta chain is a study of blood T cell repertoires in COVID-19. Study-wide background: PBMCs, B-cell-depleted T cells, or T cells provided the cDNA or gDNA that made up the material.

This CDR3 contains 13 residues. Per the original data handling: Amplifying reference gene primers gave estimates of nucleated cell counts. The data were produced by immunoSEQ multiplex PCR, yet TCRdb's version contains in-frame clones alone and is incomplete. V and J calls and clone size are those listed in that table; D and trimming were worked out from the DNA. The sample contains over 350,000 clones, roughly 87% of which appear only once. The study drew participants aged about 18 to 89 years from approximately 23 US areas. Grouping used clinical history reported by participants in a survey and questionnaire.

The specimen was PBMCs or T cells enriched from blood (not recorded which). The source is a woman between 18 and 29 years old with acute COVID-19. J is TRBJ1-2 and V is TRBV21-1. TRBV21-1 is a listed pseudogene. The CDR3 DNA reads TGTGCCAGCAGCAAGGGGGGGCGGAAAGGCTACACCTTC. This codes for CASSKGGRKGYTF.